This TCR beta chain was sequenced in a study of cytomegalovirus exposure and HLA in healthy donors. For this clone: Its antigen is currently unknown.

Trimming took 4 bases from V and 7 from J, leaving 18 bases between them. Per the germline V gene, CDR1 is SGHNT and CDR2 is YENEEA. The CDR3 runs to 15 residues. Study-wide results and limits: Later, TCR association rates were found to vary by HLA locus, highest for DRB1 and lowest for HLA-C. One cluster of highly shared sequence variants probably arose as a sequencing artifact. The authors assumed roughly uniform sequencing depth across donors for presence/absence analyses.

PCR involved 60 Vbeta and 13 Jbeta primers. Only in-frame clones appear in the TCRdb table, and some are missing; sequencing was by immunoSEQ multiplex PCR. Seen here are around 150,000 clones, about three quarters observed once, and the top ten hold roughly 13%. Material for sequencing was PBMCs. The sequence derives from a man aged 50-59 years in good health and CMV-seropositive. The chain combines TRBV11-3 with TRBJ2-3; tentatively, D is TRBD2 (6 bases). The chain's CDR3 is CASSSGARGDYTQYF. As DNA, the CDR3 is TGTGCCAGCAGCTCCGGGGCGCGGGGAGACTATACGCAGTATTTT.